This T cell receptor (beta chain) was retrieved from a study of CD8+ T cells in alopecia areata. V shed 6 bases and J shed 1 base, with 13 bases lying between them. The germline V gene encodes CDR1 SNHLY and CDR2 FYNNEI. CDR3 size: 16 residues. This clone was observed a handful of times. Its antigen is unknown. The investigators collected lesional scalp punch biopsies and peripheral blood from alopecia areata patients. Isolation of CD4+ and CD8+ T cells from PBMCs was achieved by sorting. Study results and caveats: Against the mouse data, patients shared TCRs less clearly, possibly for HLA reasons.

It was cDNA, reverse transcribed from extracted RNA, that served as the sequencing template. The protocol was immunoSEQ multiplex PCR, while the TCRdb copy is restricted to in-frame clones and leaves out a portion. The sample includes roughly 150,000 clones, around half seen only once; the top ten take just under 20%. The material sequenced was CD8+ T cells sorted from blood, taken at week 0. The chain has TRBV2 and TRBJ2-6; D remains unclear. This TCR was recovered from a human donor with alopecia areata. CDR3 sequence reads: CASSATALSGANVLTF. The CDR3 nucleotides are TGTGCCAGCAGCGCCACTGCTCTATCTGGGGCCAACGTCCTGACTTTC. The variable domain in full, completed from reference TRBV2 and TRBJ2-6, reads EPEVTQTPSHQVTQMGQEVILRCVPISNHLYFYWYRQILGQKVEFLVSFYNNEISEKSEIFDDQFSVERPDGSNFTLKIRSTKLEDSAMYFCASSATALSGANVLTFGAGSRLTVL.